The clone carrying this T cell receptor (beta chain) has just a few counts. The antigen remains unidentified. The CDR3 has 14 residues. With 7 bases removed from V and 1 base from J, the gap between germline ends came to 13 bases. The sample is drawn from a study of T-cell memory formation after mild COVID-19. Overall study findings and caveats: Within pre-infection memory, some responding clones were found, suggesting cross-reactive memory joined. Clones that contracted from day 15 to 85 had balanced CD4/CD8; later expanders were CD4+ biased.

UMIs and sample barcodes were carried by the TCR alpha and TCR beta cDNA libraries that 5'RACE produced using constant-segment primers. Each CDR3 protein is one row after TCRdb ran MiXCR on the 5' RACE reads. The sample holds 90,000 to 120,000 distinct CDR3 sequences, around 10% seen once. Sequencing was carried out using PBMCs or a T cell subset sorted from them (not recorded which). The rearrangement uses TRBV12-3 or TRBV12-4 and TRBJ1-1, with D possibly being TRBD1 (6 bases). The TCR was taken from a man in his late teens or twenties who had mild COVID-19 (a few samples of this study predate the infection). Cell type and time point are not known. Written as DNA, the CDR3 is TGTGCCAGCACCCCCGAACAGGGGAACACTGAAGCTTTCTTT. This encodes CASTPEQGNTEAFF.